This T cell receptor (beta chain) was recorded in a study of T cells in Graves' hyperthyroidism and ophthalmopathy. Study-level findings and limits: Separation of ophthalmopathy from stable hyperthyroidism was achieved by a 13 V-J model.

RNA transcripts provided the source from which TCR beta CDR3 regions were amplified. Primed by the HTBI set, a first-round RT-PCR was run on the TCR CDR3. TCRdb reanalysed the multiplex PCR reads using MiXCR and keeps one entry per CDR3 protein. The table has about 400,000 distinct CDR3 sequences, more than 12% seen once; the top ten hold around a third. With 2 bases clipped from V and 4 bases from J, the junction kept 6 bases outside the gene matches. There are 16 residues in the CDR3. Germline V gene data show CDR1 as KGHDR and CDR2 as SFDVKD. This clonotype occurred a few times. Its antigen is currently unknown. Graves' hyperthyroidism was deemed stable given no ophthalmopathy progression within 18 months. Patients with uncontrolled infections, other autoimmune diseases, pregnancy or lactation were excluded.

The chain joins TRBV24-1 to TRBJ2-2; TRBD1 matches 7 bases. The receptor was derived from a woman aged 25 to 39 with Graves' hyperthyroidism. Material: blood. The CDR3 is CATSDYRPGGTGELFF. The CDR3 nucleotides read TGTGCCACCAGTGATTACCGGCCAGGGGGCACCGGGGAGCTGTTTTTT.